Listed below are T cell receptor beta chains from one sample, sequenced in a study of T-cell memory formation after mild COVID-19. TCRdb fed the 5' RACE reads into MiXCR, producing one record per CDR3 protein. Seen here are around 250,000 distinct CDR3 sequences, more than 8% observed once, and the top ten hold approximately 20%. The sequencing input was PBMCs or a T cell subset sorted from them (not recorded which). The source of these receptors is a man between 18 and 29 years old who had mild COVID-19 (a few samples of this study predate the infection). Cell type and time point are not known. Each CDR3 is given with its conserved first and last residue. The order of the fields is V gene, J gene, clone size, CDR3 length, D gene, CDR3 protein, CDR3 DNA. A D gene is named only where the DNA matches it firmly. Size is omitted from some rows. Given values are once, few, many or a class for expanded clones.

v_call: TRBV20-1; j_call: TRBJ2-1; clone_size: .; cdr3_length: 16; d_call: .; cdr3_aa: CSAPPRTAGAYNEQFF; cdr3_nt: TGCAGTGCTCCCCCCCGGACCGCGGGGGCATACAATGAGCAGTTCTTC
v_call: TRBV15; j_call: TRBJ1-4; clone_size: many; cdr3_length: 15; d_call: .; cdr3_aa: CATSRDLGWDEKLFF; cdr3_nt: TGTGCCACCAGCAGAGATCTGGGGTGGGATGAAAAACTGTTTTTT
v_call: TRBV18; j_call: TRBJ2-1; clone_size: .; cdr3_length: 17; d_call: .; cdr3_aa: CASSPPGTTRSYNEQFF; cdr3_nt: TGTGCCAGCTCACCACCCGGCACCACCCGCTCCTACAATGAGCAGTTCTTC
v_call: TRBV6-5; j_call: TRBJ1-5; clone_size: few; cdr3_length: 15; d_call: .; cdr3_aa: CASSSTAWDGQPQHF; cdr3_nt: TGTGCCAGCAGTTCCACAGCCTGGGATGGTCAGCCCCAGCATTTT
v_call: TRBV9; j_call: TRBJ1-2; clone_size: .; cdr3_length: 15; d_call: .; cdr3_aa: CASSVAETVNYGYTF; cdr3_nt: TGTGCCAGCAGCGTTGCCGAAACGGTGAACTATGGCTACACCTTC
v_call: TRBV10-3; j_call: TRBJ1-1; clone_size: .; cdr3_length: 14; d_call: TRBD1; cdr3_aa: CAITRTGWTTEAFF; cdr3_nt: TGTGCCATCACCAGGACAGGGTGGACCACTGAAGCTTTCTTT
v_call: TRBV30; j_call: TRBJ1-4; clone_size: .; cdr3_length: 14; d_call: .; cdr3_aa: CAAARLQGGEKLFF; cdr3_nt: TGTGCCGCGGCGAGGTTACAGGGAGGGGAAAAACTGTTTTTT
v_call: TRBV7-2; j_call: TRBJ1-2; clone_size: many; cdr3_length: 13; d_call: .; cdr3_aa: CASSLDGNYGYTF; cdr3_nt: TGTGCCAGCAGCTTGGACGGCAACTATGGCTACACCTTC
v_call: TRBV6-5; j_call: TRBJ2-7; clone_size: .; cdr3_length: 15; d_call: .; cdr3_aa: CASSYSAGAVYEQYF; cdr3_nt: TGTGCCAGCAGTTACTCTGCAGGGGCGGTCTACGAGCAGTACTTC
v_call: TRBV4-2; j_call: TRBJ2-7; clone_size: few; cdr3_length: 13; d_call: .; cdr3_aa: CASSPPGNGEQYF; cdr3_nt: TGTGCCAGCAGCCCCCCCGGGAACGGTGAGCAGTACTTC
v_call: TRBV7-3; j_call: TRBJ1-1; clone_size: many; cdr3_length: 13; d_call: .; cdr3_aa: CASSLSRNTEAFF; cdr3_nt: TGTGCCAGCAGCTTATCCAGGAACACTGAAGCTTTCTTT
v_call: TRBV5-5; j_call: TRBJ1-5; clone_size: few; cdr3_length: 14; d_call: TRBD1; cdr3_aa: CASTTGDRNQPQHF; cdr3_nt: TGTGCCAGCACCACAGGGGACCGCAATCAGCCCCAGCATTTT
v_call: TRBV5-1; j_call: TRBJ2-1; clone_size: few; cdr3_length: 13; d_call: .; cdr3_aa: CASSFRRGGEQFF; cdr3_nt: TGCGCCAGCAGCTTTCGCAGGGGGGGCGAGCAGTTCTTC
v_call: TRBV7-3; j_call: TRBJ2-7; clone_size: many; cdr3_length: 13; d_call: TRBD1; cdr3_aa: CASSPGQGSKQYF; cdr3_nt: TGTGCCAGCAGCCCTGGACAGGGGAGTAAGCAGTACTTC
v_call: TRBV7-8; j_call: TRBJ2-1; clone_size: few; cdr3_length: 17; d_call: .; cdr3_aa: CASSREPAGTSDNEQFF; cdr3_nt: TGTGCCAGCAGCCGGGAACCTGCAGGGACGTCTGACAATGAGCAGTTCTTC
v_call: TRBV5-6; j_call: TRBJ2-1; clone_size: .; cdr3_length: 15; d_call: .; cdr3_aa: CASTGGGSKNNEQFF; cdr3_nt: TGTGCCAGCACCGGAGGGGGGTCTAAGAACAATGAGCAGTTCTTC
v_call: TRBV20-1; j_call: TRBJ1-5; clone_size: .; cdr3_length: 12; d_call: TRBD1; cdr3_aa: CSARSTGGTQHF; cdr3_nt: TGCAGTGCTAGATCCACAGGGGGCACCCAGCATTTT
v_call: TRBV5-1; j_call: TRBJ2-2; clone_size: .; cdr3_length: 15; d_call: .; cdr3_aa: CASSSGHRDTGELFF; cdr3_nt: TGCGCCAGCAGCTCAGGGCACAGGGACACCGGGGAGCTGTTTTTT
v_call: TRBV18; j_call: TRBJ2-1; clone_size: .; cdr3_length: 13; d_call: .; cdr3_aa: CASAQGLDNEQFF; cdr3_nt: TGTGCCAGCGCACAGGGTTTGGACAATGAGCAGTTCTTC
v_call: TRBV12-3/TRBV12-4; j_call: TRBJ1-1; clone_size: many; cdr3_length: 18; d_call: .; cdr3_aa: CASSLPPTGLIVNTEAFF; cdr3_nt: TGTGCCAGCAGTTTACCCCCGACGGGCCTCATCGTGAACACTGAAGCTTTCTTT